The 5 T cell receptor beta chains given below trace back to one sample, sequenced in a study of cytomegalovirus exposure and HLA in healthy donors (dated by TCRdb to the late 2010s). Library prep was done by the immunoSEQ multiplex PCR assay. For the multiplex PCR, a mixture combining 60 forward primers for TCR Vbeta segments and 13 reverse primers for TCR Jbeta segments was used. In TCRdb, the immuneACCESS table is reduced to in-frame sequences with V and J assigned. These tables do not hold every clone; where another copy was compared, an unresolved V gene accounts for under half, and the others remain unexplained. Present in this sample are about 190,000 clones, about 80% of which were seen just once. The ten top clones hold approximately 0.99% of the sample. The material sequenced was PBMCs. The receptors originated from a woman between 40 and 50 years old in good health and CMV-seronegative.

The chain couples TRBV5-1 to TRBJ2-1; D is unclear. The V gene lost 0 bases and the J gene lost 12 bases, with 16 bases spanning the gap. Germline lookup yields CDR1 SGHRS and CDR2 YFSETQ. This CDR3 spans 14 amino acids. As DNA, the CDR3 is TGCGCCAGCAGCTTGGCCGATCAGTTCAAGCGGCAGTTCTTC. As protein: CASSLADQFKRQFF. The full variable domain, its missing parts supplied by reference TRBV5-1 and TRBJ2-1, is KAGVTQTPRYLIKTRGQQVTLSCSPISGHRSVSWYQQTPGQGLQFLFEYFSETQRNKGNFPGRFSGRQFSNSRSEMNVSTLELGDSALYLCASSLADQFKRQFFGPGTRLTVL.

In its sample, this clone was seen a few times. The rearrangement uses TRBV7-2 and TRBJ2-3; D call uncertain. The V end lost 0 bases, the J end lost 1 base, and 5 bases lay between the germline ends. There are 14 residues in the CDR3. The germline V gene encodes CDR1 SGHTA and CDR2 FQGNSA. The CDR3 spells CASSLAGRTDTQYF. The CDR3 bases are TGTGCCAGCAGCTTAGCGGGCCGCACAGATACGCAGTATTTT.

This chain joins TRBV6-6 and TRBJ2-3; a weak D match, TRBD2 (6 bases). Germline loops: CDR1 MNHNY, CDR2 SVGAGI (reference sequence). Trimming pared 5 bases from V and 8 bases from J, leaving 11 bases between. The CDR3 consists of 12 residues. Here the CDR3 DNA reads TGTGCCAGCAGTCCCATGGGGGGTACGCAGTATTTT. It specifies CASSPMGGTQYF.

The chain links TRBV11-3 to TRBJ2-1, with no clear D. This CDR3 spans 12 amino acids. The V gene's germline CDR1 is SGHNT and CDR2 YENEEA. V dropped 5 bases and J dropped 9 bases, with 11 bases sitting between them. The CDR3 bases are TGTGCCAGCAGCCCCCCTCTAGGTGAGCAGTTCTTC. Translation gives CASSPPLGEQFF. Full variable domain (remainder filled in from reference TRBV11-3 and TRBJ2-1): EAGVVQSPRYKIIEKKQPVAFWCNPISGHNTLYWYLQNLGQGPELLIRYENEEAVDDSQLPKDRFSAERLKGVDSTLKIQPAELGDSAVYLCASSPPLGEQFFGPGTRLTVL.

V is TRBV25-1 and J is TRBJ1-4; D is undetermined. Trimming pared 5 bases from V and 8 bases from J, leaving 6 bases between. CDR1 and CDR2 from the germline V gene are MGHDK and SYGVNS. This CDR3 spans 11 amino acids. The CDR3 sequence: CASSSGEKLFF. The CDR3 DNA reads TGTGCCAGCAGTTCGGGAGAAAAACTGTTTTTT.